This T cell receptor (beta chain) was retrieved from a study of early stage breast cancer tumors. Turning to the study itself: Most invasive tumors, about 75% of the 16, were ER+/PR+/HER2-.

TCRdb keeps only in-frame clones here, not all; method: immunoSEQ multiplex PCR. The sample has almost 55,000 clones, under 95% seen once. The CDR3 length is 18 residues. Germline V gene lookup returns CDR1 MDHEN and CDR2 SYDVKM. J gave up 0 bases and V 2 bases, and 13 bases lay outside the gene matches. This sequence was found in a person aged 65-85 years with breast cancer. This sequence joins TRBV28 and TRBJ2-7, with 7 bases matching TRBD1. The sample consisted of blood. Written as DNA, the CDR3 is TGTGCCAGCAGTTTACCCCTGAGGCGGACAGGTCTCTCCTACGAGCAGTACTTC. Protein sequence: CASSLPLRRTGLSYEQYF.